This T cell receptor beta chain came from a study of cytomegalovirus exposure and HLA in healthy donors. A note on this clone: Its specificity is not known.

The PCR had 60 Vbeta and 13 Jbeta primers. The method was immunoSEQ multiplex PCR; TCRdb's version includes in-frame clones alone and lacks a portion of them. Of about 160,000 clones in the sample, 65% to 85% were seen once. Study-wide findings and caveats: In a later analysis, TCR beta V- and J-gene trimming was associated with a missense DCLRE1C variant. Exclusion as indistinguishable affected some V segments, including TRBV6-2 and TRBV6-3.

The germline V gene has CDR1 SGHVS and CDR2 FQNEAQ. The CDR3 consists of 17 residues. The chain links TRBV7-8 to TRBJ2-5; TRBD2 aligns across 11 bases. Judging by the DNA end, TRBJ2-7 fits better; the J call may be wrong. Specimen: PBMCs. The sequence derives from a woman in her forties or fifties in good health and CMV-seropositive. Here the CDR3 reads CASSLTGLAGGSYEQYF. The CDR3, as DNA: TGTGCCAGCAGCCTGACAGGCCTAGCGGGAGGTTCCTACGAGCAGTACTTC.